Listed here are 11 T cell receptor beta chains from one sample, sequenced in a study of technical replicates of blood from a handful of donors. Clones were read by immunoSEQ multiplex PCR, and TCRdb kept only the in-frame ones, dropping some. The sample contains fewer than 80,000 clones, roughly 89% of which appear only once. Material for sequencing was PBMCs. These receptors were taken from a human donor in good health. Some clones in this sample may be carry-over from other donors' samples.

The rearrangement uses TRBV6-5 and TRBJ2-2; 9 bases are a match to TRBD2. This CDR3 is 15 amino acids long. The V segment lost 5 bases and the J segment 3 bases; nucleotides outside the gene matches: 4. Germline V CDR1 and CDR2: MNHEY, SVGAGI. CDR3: CASSIAGAYTGELFF. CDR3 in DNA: TGTGCCAGCAGTATAGCGGGAGCTTACACCGGGGAGCTGTTTTTT.

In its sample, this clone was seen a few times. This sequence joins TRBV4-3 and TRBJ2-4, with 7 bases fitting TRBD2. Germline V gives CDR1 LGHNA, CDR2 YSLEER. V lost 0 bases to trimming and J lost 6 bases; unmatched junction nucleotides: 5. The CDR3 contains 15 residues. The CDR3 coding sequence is TGCGCCAGCAGCCAAGAATACGGCGGGGGAAACATTCAGTACTTC. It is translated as CASSQEYGGGNIQYF.

Here the CDR3 DNA reads TGTGCCACCCAGGCCGGGAGGAACACTGAAGCTTTCTTT. Amino acid sequence: CATQAGRNTEAFF. This chain joins TRBV25-1 and TRBJ1-1; D is unclear. In germline, CDR1 is MGHDK, CDR2 SYGVNS. The CDR3 contains 13 residues. The germline V and J ends were trimmed by 10 bases and 1 base, with 13 bases remaining between them.

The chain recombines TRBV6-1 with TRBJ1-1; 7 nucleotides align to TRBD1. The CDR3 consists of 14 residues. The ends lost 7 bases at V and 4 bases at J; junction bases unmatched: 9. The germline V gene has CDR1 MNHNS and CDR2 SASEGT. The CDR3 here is CASTLGTAITEAFF. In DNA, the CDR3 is TGTGCCAGCACCCTAGGGACAGCGATCACTGAAGCTTTCTTT.

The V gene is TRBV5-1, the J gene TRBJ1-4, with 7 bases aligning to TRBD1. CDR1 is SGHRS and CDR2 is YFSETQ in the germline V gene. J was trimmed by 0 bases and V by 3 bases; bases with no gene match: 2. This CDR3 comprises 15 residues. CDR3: CASSYGQATNEKLFF. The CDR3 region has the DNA TGCGCCAGCAGCTACGGACAGGCAACTAATGAAAAACTGTTTTTT.

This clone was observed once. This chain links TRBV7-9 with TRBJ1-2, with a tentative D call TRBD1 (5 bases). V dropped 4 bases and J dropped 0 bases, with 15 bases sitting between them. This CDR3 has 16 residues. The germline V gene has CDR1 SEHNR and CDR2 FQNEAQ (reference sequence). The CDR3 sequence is CASSSGGSPSNYGYTF. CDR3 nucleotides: TGTGCCAGCAGCTCCGGGGGTTCCCCCTCTAACTATGGCTACACCTTC.

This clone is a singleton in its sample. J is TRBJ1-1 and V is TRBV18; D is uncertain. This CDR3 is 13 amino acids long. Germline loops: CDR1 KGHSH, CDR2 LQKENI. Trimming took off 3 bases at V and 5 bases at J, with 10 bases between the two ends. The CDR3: CASSPGPATEAFF. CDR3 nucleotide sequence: TGTGCCAGCTCACCGGGCCCCGCAACTGAAGCTTTCTTT. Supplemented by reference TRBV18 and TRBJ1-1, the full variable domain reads NAGVMQNPRHLVRRRGQEARLRCSPMKGHSHVYWYRQLPEEGLKFMVYLQKENIIDESGMPKERFSAEFPKEGPSILRIQQVVRGDSAAYFCASSPGPATEAFFGQGTRLTVV.

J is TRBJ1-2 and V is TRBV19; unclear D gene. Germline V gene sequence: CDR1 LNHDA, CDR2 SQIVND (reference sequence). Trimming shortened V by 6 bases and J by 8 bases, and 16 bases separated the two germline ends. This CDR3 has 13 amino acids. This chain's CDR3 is CASRRGWDSGYTF. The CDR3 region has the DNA TGTGCCAGTAGACGAGGGTGGGATTCGGGCTACACCTTC.

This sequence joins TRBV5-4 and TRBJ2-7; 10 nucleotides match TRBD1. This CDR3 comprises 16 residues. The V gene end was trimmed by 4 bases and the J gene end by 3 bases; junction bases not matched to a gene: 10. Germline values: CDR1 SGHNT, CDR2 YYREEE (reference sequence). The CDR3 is CASSLDAGTGVYEQYF. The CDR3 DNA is TGTGCCAGCAGCCTGGATGCCGGGACAGGGGTCTACGAGCAGTACTTC.

For the CDR3, the DNA is TGTGCCAGCTCACCCCTAGCGGGGGGGCGCGCAGATACGCAGTATTTT. This translates into CASSPLAGGRADTQYF. The rearrangement uses TRBV18 and TRBJ2-3; 12 positions agree with TRBD2. This CDR3 region has 16 residues. V dropped 3 bases and J dropped 4; count of bases not matched to a gene: 5. Per the germline V gene, CDR1 is KGHSH and CDR2 is LQKENI.

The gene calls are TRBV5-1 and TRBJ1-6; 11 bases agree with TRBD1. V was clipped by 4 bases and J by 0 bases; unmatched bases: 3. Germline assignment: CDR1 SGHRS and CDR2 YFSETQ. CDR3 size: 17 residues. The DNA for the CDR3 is TGCGCCAGCAGCGCCGGGACAGGGGGCTCCTATAATTCACCCCTCCACTTT. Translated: CASSAGTGGSYNSPLHF.